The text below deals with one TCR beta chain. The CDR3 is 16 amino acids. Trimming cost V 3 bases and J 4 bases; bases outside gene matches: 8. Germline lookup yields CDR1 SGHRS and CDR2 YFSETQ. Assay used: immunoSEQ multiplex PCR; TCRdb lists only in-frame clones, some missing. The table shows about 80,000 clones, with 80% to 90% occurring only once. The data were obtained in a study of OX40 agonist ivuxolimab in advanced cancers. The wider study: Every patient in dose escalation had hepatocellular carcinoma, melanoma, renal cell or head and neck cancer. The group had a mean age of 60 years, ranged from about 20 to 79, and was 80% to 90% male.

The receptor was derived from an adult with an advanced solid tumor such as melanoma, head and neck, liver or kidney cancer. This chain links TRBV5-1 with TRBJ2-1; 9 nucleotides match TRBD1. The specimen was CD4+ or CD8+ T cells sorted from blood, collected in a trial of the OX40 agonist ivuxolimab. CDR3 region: CASSSVTGTGYNEQFF. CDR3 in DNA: TGCGCCAGCAGCTCTGTGACCGGGACAGGGTACAATGAGCAGTTCTTC.